This TCR beta chain comes out of a study of blood T cells in healthy people across ages. A second PCR of 7 to 11 cycles used a sample-barcoded 5' primer and a J-beta primer mix. In TCRdb, the 5' RACE reads were re-called with MiXCR into one record per CDR3 protein. The sample lists some 750,000 distinct CDR3 sequences, around a fifth seen once, with roughly a fifth in the top ten. V dropped 5 bases and J dropped 7 bases, with 15 bases sitting between them. The germline V gene has CDR1 DFQATT and CDR2 SNEGSKA (reference sequence). CDR3 length: 13 residues. This receptor was obtained from a man in his 70s in good health. Sequencing was performed on blood. The chain links TRBV20-1 to TRBJ1-5; D might be TRBD1 (5 bases). CDR3 in DNA: TGCAGTGCTTCGAAGGGGAGATTACAGCCCCAGCATTTT. This encodes CSASKGRLQPQHF.